The T cell receptor (beta chain) under discussion was sequenced for a study of human T cells and chemical hapten exposure. Study context: Chiefly female patients presented with alopecia areata, totalis or universalis.

In its sample, this clonotype was seen a few times. TCRdb itself ran the RACE reads through MiXCR, one entry per CDR3 protein. Among 300,000 to 450,000 distinct CDR3 sequences listed, approximately 5.8% were seen once. As for time point: pre-sensitization, week 0. Treatment of the sample: therapeutic diphenylcyclopropenone sensitization with weekly scalp DPC. Patients had alopecia, were aged 18 to 70, and were not pregnant. Germline V lookup: CDR1 ENHRY, CDR2 SYGVKD. CDR3 length: 16 amino acids. The junction had 6 bases not matched to a gene; V was cut back by 2 bases and J by 0 bases. This chain connects TRBV10-3 to TRBJ2-7; 8 bases line up with TRBD1. Sequenced here: whole blood, sampled in connection with sensitization to the hapten diphenylcyclopropenone (DPC). This sequence originates from a woman between 18 and 29 years old with alopecia areata. Some clones in this sample may be carry-over from other donors' samples. CDR3 bases: TGTGCCATCAGTGAGGTTACGGGACAGGCCTCCTACGAGCAGTACTTC. Its protein is CAISEVTGQASYEQYF.